Detailed here is one T cell receptor beta chain. Its antigen remains unidentified. This record belongs to a study of T cell responses to AZD1222 COVID-19 vaccine. Whole-study results and caveats: As reported, nearly half of all spike-specific TCRs target variant regions that are unmutated.

Here immunoSEQ multiplex PCR was the method, and the copy in TCRdb shows in-frame clones only, minus some. The data contain 100,000 to 120,000 clones, 80% to 95% of them seen just once; the ten biggest clones take up roughly 2.5%. The germline V gene encodes CDR1 WNHNN and CDR2 SYGVQD (reference sequence). The CDR3 contains 14 residues. V was clipped by 5 bases and J by 2 bases; unmatched bases: 5. The TCR originated in an adult who received the AZD1222 COVID-19 vaccine. The J gene is TRBJ2-7, the V gene TRBV10-1, with 8 bases aligning to TRBD2. The source was peripheral blood, collected 28 days after the second AZD1222 dose. The CDR3 sequence is CASSLRGGPYEQYF. Written as DNA, the CDR3 is TGCGCCAGCAGTCTTCGCGGGGGGCCCTACGAGCAGTACTTC.